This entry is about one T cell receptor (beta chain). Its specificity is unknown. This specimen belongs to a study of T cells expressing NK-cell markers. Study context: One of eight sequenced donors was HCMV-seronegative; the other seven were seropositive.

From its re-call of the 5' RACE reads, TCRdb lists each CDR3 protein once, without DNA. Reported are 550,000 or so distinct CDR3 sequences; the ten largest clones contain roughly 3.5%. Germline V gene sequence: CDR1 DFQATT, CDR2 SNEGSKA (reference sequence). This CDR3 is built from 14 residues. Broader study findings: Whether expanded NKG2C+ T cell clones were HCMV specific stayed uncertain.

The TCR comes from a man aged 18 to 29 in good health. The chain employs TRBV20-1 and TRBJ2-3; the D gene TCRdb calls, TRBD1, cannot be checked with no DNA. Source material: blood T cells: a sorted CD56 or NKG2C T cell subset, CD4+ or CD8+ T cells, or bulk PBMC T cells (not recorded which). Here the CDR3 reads CSARVPGRTDTQYF.